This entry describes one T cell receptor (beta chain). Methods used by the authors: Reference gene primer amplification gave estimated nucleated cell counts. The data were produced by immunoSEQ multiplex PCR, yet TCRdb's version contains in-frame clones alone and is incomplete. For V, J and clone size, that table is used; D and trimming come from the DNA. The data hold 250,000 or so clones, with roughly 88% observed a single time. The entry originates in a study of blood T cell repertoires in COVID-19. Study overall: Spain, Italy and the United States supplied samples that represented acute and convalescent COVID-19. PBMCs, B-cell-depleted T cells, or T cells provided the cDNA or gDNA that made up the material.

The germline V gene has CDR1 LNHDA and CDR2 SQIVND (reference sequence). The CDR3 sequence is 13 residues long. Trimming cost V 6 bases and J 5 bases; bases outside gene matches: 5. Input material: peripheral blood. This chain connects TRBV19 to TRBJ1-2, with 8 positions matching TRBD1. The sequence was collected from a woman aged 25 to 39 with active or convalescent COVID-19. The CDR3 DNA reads TGTGCCAGTAGACGACAGGGGAAGTATGGCTACACCTTC. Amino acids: CASRRQGKYGYTF.